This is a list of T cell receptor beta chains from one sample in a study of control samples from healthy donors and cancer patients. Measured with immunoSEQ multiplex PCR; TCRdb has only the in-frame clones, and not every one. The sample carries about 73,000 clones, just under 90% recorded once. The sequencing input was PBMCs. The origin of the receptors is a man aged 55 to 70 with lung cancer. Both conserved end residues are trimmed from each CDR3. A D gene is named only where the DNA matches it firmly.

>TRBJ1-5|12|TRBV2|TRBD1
ASRPGGPYQPQH
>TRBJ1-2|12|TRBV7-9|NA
ASSLRGGDYGYT
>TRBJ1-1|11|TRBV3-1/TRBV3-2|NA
ASSQIGRAEAF
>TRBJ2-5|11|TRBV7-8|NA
ASIRQTQETQY
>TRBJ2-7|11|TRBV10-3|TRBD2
AIGSLAGGEQY
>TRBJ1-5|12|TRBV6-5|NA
ASSYAQGNQPQH
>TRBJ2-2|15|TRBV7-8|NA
ASSLARSASGTGELF
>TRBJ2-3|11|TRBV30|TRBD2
AGLAGRTDTQY
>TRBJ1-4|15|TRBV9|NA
ASSVGLVEGHNEKLF
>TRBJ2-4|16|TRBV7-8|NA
ASSLDGWGVEAKNIQY
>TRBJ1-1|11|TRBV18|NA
ASSPAETTEAF
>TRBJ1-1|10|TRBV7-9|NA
ASSLSRSAAF
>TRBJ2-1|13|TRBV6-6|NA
ASSYDAPTGNEQF
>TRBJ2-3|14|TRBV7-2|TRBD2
ASSSTSGGETDTQY
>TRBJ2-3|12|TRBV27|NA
ASSRLSGTDTQY
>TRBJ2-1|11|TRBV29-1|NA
SVRLGGLNEQF
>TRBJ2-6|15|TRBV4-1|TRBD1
ASSQEGQGSGANVLT
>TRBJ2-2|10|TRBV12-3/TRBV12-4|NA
ASSFNTGELF
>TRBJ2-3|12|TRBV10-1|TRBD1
ASRKQGAADTQY
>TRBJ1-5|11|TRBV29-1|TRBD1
SAAGTGNQPQH
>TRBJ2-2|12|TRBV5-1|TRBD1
ASSHGQGTGELF
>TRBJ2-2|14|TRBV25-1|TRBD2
ASRTSGGAISGELF
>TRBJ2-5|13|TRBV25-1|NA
ASSDIYGYQETQY
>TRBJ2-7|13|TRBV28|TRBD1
ASSLFGQGDYEQY
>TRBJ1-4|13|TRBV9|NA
ASSVGAGFNEKLF
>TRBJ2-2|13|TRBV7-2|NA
ASSLAGANTGELF
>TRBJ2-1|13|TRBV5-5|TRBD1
ASGLLMTGLNEQF
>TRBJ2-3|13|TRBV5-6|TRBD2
ASSLLAGGEDTQY
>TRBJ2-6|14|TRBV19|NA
ASSILAGSGANVLT
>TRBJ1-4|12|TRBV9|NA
ASSPQGPGEKLF
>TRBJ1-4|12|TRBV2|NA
ASTRAKANEKLF
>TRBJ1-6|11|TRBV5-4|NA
ASSLSLGSPLH
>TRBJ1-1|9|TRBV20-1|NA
SARGNTEAF